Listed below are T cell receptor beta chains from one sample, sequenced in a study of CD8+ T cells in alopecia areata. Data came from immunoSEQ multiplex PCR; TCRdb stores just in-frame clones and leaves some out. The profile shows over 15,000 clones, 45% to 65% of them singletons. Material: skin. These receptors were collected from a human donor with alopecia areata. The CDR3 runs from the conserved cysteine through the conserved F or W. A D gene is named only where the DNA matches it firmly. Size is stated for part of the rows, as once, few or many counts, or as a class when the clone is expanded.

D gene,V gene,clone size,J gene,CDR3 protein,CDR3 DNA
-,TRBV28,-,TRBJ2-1,CASSGPDITGGVTYNEQFF,TGTGCCAGCAGTGGTCCGGACATAACCGGTGGGGTAACCTACAATGAGCAGTTCTTC
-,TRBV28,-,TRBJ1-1,CASTKGSEAFF,TGTGCCAGCACGAAGGGCTCTGAAGCTTTCTTT
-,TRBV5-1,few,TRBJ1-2,CASSWSFGDSRSDYGYTF,TGCGCCAGCAGTTGGTCGTTTGGGGACTCCAGGAGCGACTATGGCTACACCTTC
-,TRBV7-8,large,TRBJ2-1,CASSLTDLSYNEQFF,TGTGCCAGCAGCTTAACGGACCTCTCCTACAATGAGCAGTTCTTC
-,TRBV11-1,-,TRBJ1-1,CASSTRQAGEAFF,TGTGCCAGCAGCACCCGACAGGCGGGGGAAGCTTTCTTT
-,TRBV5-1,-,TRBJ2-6,CASSDILTGRAHSGANVLTF,TGCGCCAGCAGCGATATCCTGACCGGCAGAGCACACTCTGGGGCCAACGTCCTGACTTTC
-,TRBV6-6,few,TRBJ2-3,CASNDMTNTQYF,TGTGCCAGCAACGACATGACAAATACGCAGTATTTT
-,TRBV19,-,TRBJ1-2,CASSMGNRFLYGYTF,TGTGCCAGTAGTATGGGTAACAGGTTTCTATATGGCTACACCTTC
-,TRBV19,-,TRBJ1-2,CASTNSGGYTF,TGTGCCAGTACCAATAGCGGAGGCTACACCTTC
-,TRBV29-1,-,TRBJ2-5,CSVAPGQETQYF,TGCAGCGTTGCCCCCGGACAAGAGACCCAGTACTTC
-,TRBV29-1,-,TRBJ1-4,CSAPGETNEKLFF,TGCAGCGCCCCTGGAGAAACTAATGAAAAACTGTTTTTT